This entry lists 27 T cell receptor beta chains sequenced from one sample in a study of glioma-infiltrating T cells. TCR alpha and beta CDR3 regions were amplified from RNA using iRepertoire nested multiplex PCR. TCRdb redid the calling of the multiplex PCR reads with MiXCR, one entry per CDR3 protein. The data show around 350,000 distinct CDR3 sequences, more than 35% seen once. Input material: glioma tissue, nonneoplastic brain tissue, or PBMCs (not recorded which). Receptors were obtained from a human donor with low-grade glioma or glioblastoma, undergoing nonglioma brain surgery, or in good health (not recorded which).

This clonotype was observed at least ten times. The chain carries TRBV28 and TRBJ2-5; 12 nucleotides agree with TRBD2. Germline V gene sequence: CDR1 MDHEN, CDR2 SYDVKM. The CDR3 consists of 14 residues. The V segment lost 11 bases and the J segment 6 bases; nucleotides outside the gene matches: 10. The CDR3 loop reads CASQTSGSSKTQYF. CDR3 bases: TGTGCCTCCCAGACTAGCGGGAGTTCGAAGACCCAGTACTTC.

This clonotype was recorded at least ten times. CDR3 sequence (DNA): TGTGCCAGCAGTTTCTTAGCGGGAGTTCGGAATGAGCAGTTCTTC. Translated: CASSFLAGVRNEQFF. This sequence joins TRBV27 and TRBJ2-1, with 9 positions matching TRBD2. Germline CDR1 is MNHEY and CDR2 is SMNVEV (reference sequence). J lost 7 bases, V lost 3 bases, and 7 bases had no gene match. CDR3 length equals 15 residues.

This clonotype occurred once. The chain uses TRBV19 and TRBJ1-1, with 7 positions matching TRBD1. Germline CDR1 reads LNHDA; CDR2 reads SQIVND (reference sequence). J was trimmed by 1 base and V by 6 bases; bases with no gene match: 8. The CDR3 spans 15 residues. CDR3: CASRVTGARNTEAFF. Written as DNA, the CDR3 is TGTGCCAGTAGGGTCACAGGGGCTAGGAACACTGAAGCTTTCTTT.

Concerning this clonotype itself: A clone one base away is much larger, so this may be a read error. This chain joins TRBV27 and TRBJ2-1; D ambiguous. Germline CDR1 and CDR2: MNHEY and SMNVEV (reference sequence). The CDR3 is made up of 16 amino acids. In nucleotides, the CDR3 is TGTGCCAGCAGTTTCACTCGAGGTAGCTCCTACAATCAGCAGTTCTTC. It yields the protein CASSFTRGSSYNQQFF.

As regards this clonotype: This could be a read error, since a much larger clone is one nucleotide away. The rearrangement joins TRBV28 to TRBJ1-5; D possibly corresponds to TRBD1 (5 bases). The length of the CDR3 is 13 residues. Per germline, CDR1 MDHEN and CDR2 SYDVKM. The V and J ends lost 7 bases and 3 bases respectively, with 10 bases between them. The CDR3 DNA sequence: TGTGCCAGCATCCAGGGTCACAATCAGCCCCAGCATTTT. Translating gives CASIQGHNQPQHF.

The chain links TRBV15 to TRBJ1-2; D is unclear. Germline V gives CDR1 LNHNV, CDR2 YYDKDF (reference sequence). This CDR3 spans 13 amino acids. V lost 0 bases and J lost 11, with 13 bases in between. CDR3 sequence reads: CATSRDARFGYTF. CDR3 sequence (DNA): TGTGCCACCAGCAGAGATGCCCGCTTCGGGTACACCTTC.

The J gene is TRBJ1-3, the V gene TRBV20-1, with a possible D match to TRBD1 (5 bases). CDR1 and CDR2 from the germline V gene are DFQATT and SNEGSKA (reference sequence). V was shortened by 5 bases and J by 0 bases, with 17 bases between the two germline ends. The CDR3 spans 16 residues. CDR3 sequence: CSALDSLFLSGNTIYF. As DNA, the CDR3 is TGCAGTGCTCTCGACAGTCTGTTCCTCTCTGGAAACACCATATATTTT.

A remark on this clonotype: Since no conserved phenylalanine or tryptophan closes the CDR3, a read error is the likely cause. CDR3 residues: CVSSLGTDGSNQPQHS. DNA of the CDR3: TGCGTCAGCAGCCTCGGGACAGATGGGAGCAATCAGCCCCAGCATTCT. The V gene is TRBV4-1, the J gene TRBJ1-5; TRBD1 aligns across 7 bases. Germline CDR1 reads MGHRA; CDR2 reads YSYEKL. CDR3 length equals 16 residues.

This clonotype was counted between two and nine times. The chain has TRBV7-9 and TRBJ2-3; maybe TRBD2 (5 bases). Trimming removed 7 bases at V and 0 bases at J, with 14 bases between. From germline, CDR1 is SEHNR and CDR2 FQNEAQ (reference sequence). This CDR3 comprises 15 residues. DNA of the CDR3: TGTGCCAGCACACTACCCTGGACTAGCACAGATACGCAGTATTTT. This gives the protein CASTLPWTSTDTQYF.

This clonotype was recorded a few times. The chain recombines TRBV28 with TRBJ2-1; D possibly corresponds to TRBD2 (7 bases). Per the germline V gene, CDR1 is MDHEN and CDR2 is SYDVKM. The CDR3 spans 20 residues. Trimming stripped 4 bases from V and 10 bases from J, with 35 bases between. CDR3 in amino acids: CASSSPSYSGAETSRREQFF. The CDR3 region has the DNA TGTGCCAGCAGTTCCCCATCCTACTCAGGGGCCGAGACTAGCAGGAGAGAGCAGTTCTTC.

The chain couples TRBV27 to TRBJ2-7; 12 positions agree with TRBD2. Germline trimming cut 2 bases from V and 7 bases from J; bases unmatched to any gene: 27. The CDR3 has 22 residues. The germline CDR1 and CDR2 sequences are MNHEY and SMNVEV (reference sequence). The DNA for the CDR3 is TGTGCCAGCAGTTTAGATTATCGGACTAGCGGGACCCCTTCCATACTTCCGTGGGAGCAGTACTTC. This encodes CASSLDYRTSGTPSILPWEQYF.

This clonotype came up a few times. V usage is TRBV20-1 and J usage is TRBJ1-1, with D maybe TRBD1 (5 bases). This CDR3 is 14 amino acids long. V lost 6 bases, J lost 10 bases, and 24 bases lay in between. CDR1 DFQATT and CDR2 SNEGSKA come from the germline V gene (reference sequence). The CDR3 nucleotides are TGCAGTGCAATAGCCCGGGACTTGGGGGGGGTAGCTTTCTTT. Amino acids: CSAIARDLGGVAFF.

This clonotype was detected only a few times. The rearrangement uses TRBV20-1 and TRBJ1-2; possible D gene TRBD1, 5 bases. The CDR3 loop spans 11 amino acids. Trimming pared 2 bases from V and 5 bases from J, leaving 6 bases between. Germline V gene sequence: CDR1 DFQATT, CDR2 SNEGSKA (reference sequence). The CDR3 DNA reads TGCAGTGCTAGACAGGGATATGGCTACACCTTC. This gives the protein CSARQGYGYTF.

Points on this clonotype: This sequence may be a read error, since a much larger clone differs from it by one base. The chain combines TRBV6-2 or TRBV6-3 with TRBJ2-5; D unresolved. The CDR3 loop spans 12 amino acids. The V gene's germline CDR1 is MNHEY and CDR2 SVGEGT. V was cut by 2 bases and J by 7 bases, with 8 bases left in between. The CDR3 DNA follows: TGTGCCAGCAGTTACGGGCGTAGGACCCAGTACTTC. Protein sequence: CASSYGRRTQYF.

This clonotype occurred a few times. Here the CDR3 DNA reads TGTGCCAGCAGCTTAGTCCTGCGGGAGGCAAAAGAGACCCAGTACTTC. Its translation is CASSLVLREAKETQYF. The rearrangement uses TRBV7-9 and TRBJ2-5, with TRBD2 matching 8 bases. The CDR3 contains 16 residues. Looked up from germline, CDR1 is SEHNR and CDR2 is FQNEAQ (reference sequence). Trimming at V came to 1 base and at J to 3 bases, leaving 7 bases not matched to a gene.

The table lists this clonotype with a count of one. One base away lies a much larger clone, so this may be a sequencing read error. V gene TRBV6-1 combines with J gene TRBJ2-7; 8 nucleotides agree with TRBD2. This CDR3 region has 14 residues. The germline V gene has CDR1 MNHNS and CDR2 SASEGT. Here the CDR3 reads CAGSPGTRDYEQYF. The CDR3 DNA follows: TGTGCCGGCAGTCCGGGGACTAGAGACTACGAGCAGTACTTC.

On this clonotype: A junction end diverges from the germline sequence, so it may reflect a read error. The CDR3 DNA reads TGTGTCAGCAGTTTCTCTCAGGGGGCCCCTTATGGCTACGCCTTC. This gives the protein CVSSFSQGAPYGYAF. The chain uses TRBV27 and TRBJ1-2; 8 bases are a match to TRBD1. Germline lookup yields CDR1 MNHEY and CDR2 SMNVEV (reference sequence). The CDR3 has 15 amino acids.

V gene TRBV6-9 combines with J gene TRBJ1-1; D gene ambiguous. The CDR3 has 15 amino acids. From germline, CDR1 is MNHGY and CDR2 SVAAGI. V was pared by 4 bases and J by 3 bases, with 15 bases between. The CDR3 bases are TGTGCCAGCAGTTTATCGGCAGCCTTGGACACTGAAGCTTTCTTT. Amino acid sequence: CASSLSAALDTEAFF.

The chain is built from TRBV15 and TRBJ1-2, with D unclear. This CDR3 comprises 16 residues. V lost 4 bases to trimming and J lost 0 bases, with 15 bases between them. Per germline, CDR1 LNHNV and CDR2 YYDKDF (reference sequence). This CDR3 reads CATSTDEGFANYGYTF. The CDR3 coding sequence is TGTGCCACCAGCACAGATGAGGGTTTTGCTAACTATGGCTACACCTTC. Full variable domain (missing parts from reference TRBV15 and TRBJ1-2): DAMVIQNPRYQVTQFGKPVTLSCSQTLNHNVMYWYQQKSSQAPKLLFHYYDKDFNNEADTPDNFQSRRPNTSFCFLDIRSPGLGDTAMYLCATSTDEGFANYGYTFGSGTRLTVV.

In its sample, this clonotype was seen a few times. The junction differs from germline at one of its ends, possibly a read error. The chain links TRBV20-1 to TRBJ1-4; 11 bases map to TRBD1. CDR3 length equals 14 residues. Germline V CDR1 and CDR2: DFQATT, SNEGSKA (reference sequence). CDR3 residues: CSAPPDRGRERLFF. The CDR3 DNA reads TGCAGTGCGCCACCGGACAGGGGGCGGGAAAGACTGTTTTTT.

The sample holds a few counts of this clonotype. V gene TRBV10-3 combines with J gene TRBJ1-5, with 10 bases matching TRBD1. Germline CDR1 reads ENHRY; CDR2 reads SYGVKD. With 0 bases clipped from V and 2 bases from J, the junction kept 1 base outside the gene matches. The CDR3 runs 16 residues. CDR3 bases: TGTGCCATCAGTGAGTCCGGGACAGGGGGCAATCAGCCCCAGCATTTT. This gives the protein CAISESGTGGNQPQHF.

This chain connects TRBV7-6 to TRBJ1-4; D is unclear. The length of the CDR3 is 15 residues. Looked up from germline, CDR1 is SGHVS and CDR2 is FNYEAQ. V was shortened by 4 bases and J by 0 bases, with 9 bases between the two germline ends. The CDR3 reads CASSSRGATNEKLFF. CDR3 sequence (DNA): TGTGCCAGCAGCTCCCGCGGGGCAACTAATGAAAAACTGTTTTTT.

This clonotype occurred a few times. The gene calls are TRBV5-1 and TRBJ1-1; no clear D. CDR3 length: 14 residues. Trimming took off 0 bases at V and 5 bases at J, with 11 bases between the two ends. Germline loops: CDR1 SGHRS, CDR2 YFSETQ. CDR3 sequence reads: CASSLGHGFTEAFF. The DNA for the CDR3 is TGCGCCAGCAGCTTGGGACACGGGTTTACTGAAGCTTTCTTT.

The chain combines TRBV5-1 with TRBJ2-7; 10 bases map to TRBD2. CDR1 is SGHRS, CDR2 YFSETQ, per germline. V dropped 3 bases and J dropped 6; count of bases not matched to a gene: 9. This CDR3 comprises 15 residues. CDR3 loop: CASSWTSGSSREQYF. The CDR3 DNA is TGCGCCAGCAGCTGGACTAGCGGAAGCTCGCGCGAGCAGTACTTC.

The gene calls are TRBV5-4 and TRBJ2-5; 10 positions match TRBD2. The V and J ends lost 4 bases and 5 bases, in that order; junction bases with no gene match: 5. This CDR3 comprises 14 residues. The germline CDR1 and CDR2 sequences are SGHNT and YYREEE (reference sequence). The CDR3 DNA reads TGTGCCAGCAGCCCCGGGACTAGCGTTGAGACCCAGTACTTC. Its protein product is CASSPGTSVETQYF.

This clonotype appeared many times. The chain couples TRBV27 to TRBJ1-1; D not resolved. The V end lost 4 bases, the J end lost 6 bases, and 12 bases lay between the germline ends. This CDR3 is 13 amino acids long. The germline V gene has CDR1 MNHEY and CDR2 SMNVEV (reference sequence). CDR3 in amino acids: CASSSLIGPEAFF. CDR3 bases: TGTGCCAGCAGTTCTCTGATAGGCCCTGAAGCTTTCTTT.

The chain uses TRBV4-1 and TRBJ1-6, with TRBD1 matching 8 bases. The CDR3 runs to 18 residues. Germline V gene lookup returns CDR1 MGHRA and CDR2 YSYEKL. V shed 0 bases and J 5 bases; nucleotides not matched to a gene: 9. The DNA of the CDR3 is TGCGCCAGCAGCCAAGACCCGGGACAGGAGGCGAATAATTCACCCCTCCACTTT. Translated: CASSQDPGQEANNSPLHF.